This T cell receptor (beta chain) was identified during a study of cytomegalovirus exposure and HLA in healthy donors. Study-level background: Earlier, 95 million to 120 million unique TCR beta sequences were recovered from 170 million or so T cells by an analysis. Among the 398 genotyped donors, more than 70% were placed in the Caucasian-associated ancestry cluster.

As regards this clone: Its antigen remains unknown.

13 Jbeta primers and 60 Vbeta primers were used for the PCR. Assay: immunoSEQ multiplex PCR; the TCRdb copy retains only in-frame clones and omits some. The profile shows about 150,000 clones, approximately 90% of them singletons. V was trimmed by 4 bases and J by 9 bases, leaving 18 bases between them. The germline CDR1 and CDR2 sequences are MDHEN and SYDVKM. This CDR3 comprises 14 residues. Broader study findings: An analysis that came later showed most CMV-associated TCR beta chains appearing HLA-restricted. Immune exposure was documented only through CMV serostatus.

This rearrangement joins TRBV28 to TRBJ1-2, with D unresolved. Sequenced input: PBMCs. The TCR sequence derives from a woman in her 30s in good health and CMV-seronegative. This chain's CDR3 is CASSSRQPAFRYTF. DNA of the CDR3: TGTGCCAGCAGTTCGCGACAACCCGCCTTCCGCTACACCTTC.